Each of the 3 T cell receptor beta chains below was sequenced from the same sample in a study of T cell responses to AZD1222 COVID-19 vaccine. TCRdb's copy holds only in-frame clones and misses some; the assay was immunoSEQ multiplex PCR. The table includes over 120,000 clones, 92% detected once. Sequenced here: peripheral blood, sampled on day 0 of AZD1222 vaccination. The source of these receptors is an adult in good health.

The chain couples TRBV2 to TRBJ2-5; 7 nucleotides line up with TRBD2. This CDR3 comprises 16 residues. The germline CDR1 and CDR2 sequences are SNHLY and FYNNEI. The junction had 12 bases not matched to a gene; V was cut back by 7 bases and J by 1 base. The CDR3 here is CASTGLGLGGQETQYF. CDR3 bases: TGTGCCAGCACCGGACTCGGACTAGGCGGCCAAGAGACCCAGTACTTC. Filled out from reference TRBV2 and TRBJ2-5, the complete variable domain reads EPEVTQTPSHQVTQMGQEVILRCVPISNHLYFYWYRQILGQKVEFLVSFYNNEISEKSEIFDDQFSVERPDGSNFTLKIRSTKLEDSAMYFCASTGLGLGGQETQYFGPGTRLLVL.

This sequence joins TRBV6-5 and TRBJ1-5; TRBD1 might be the D (5 bases). Trimming removed 0 bases from V and 1 base from J, with 7 bases in between. CDR1 and CDR2 (germline): MNHEY, SVGAGI. This CDR3 is 15 amino acids long. CDR3 region: CASSYSRGSNQPQHF. DNA of the CDR3: TGTGCCAGCAGTTACTCGCGGGGGAGCAATCAGCCCCAGCATTTT.

V is TRBV28 and J is TRBJ1-5; D possibly corresponds to TRBD1 (5 bases). V was pared by 3 bases and J by 7 bases, with 13 bases between. This CDR3 has 14 amino acids. Germline V CDR1 and CDR2: MDHEN, SYDVKM. CDR3: CASSFRGDGQPQHF. The CDR3 DNA is TGTGCCAGCAGTTTCAGAGGGGATGGACAGCCCCAGCATTTT.